The 20 T cell receptor beta chains listed next were all sequenced from one sample in a study of shared clonotypes between healthy human individuals. TCRdb's table, derived via immunoSEQ multiplex PCR, lists solely in-frame clones and lacks some. The data show approximately 2,000,000 clones, roughly 90% seen once. Material: naive CD4+ T cells from PBMCs. Described subset: CD45RA+ positively selected. The receptor source for this set is a man in his late teens or twenties in good health. Some clones in this sample may be carry-over from other donors' samples.

CDR3 in amino acids: CASSWGLAGVGVGEQYF. CDR3 nucleotide sequence: TGTGCCAGCAGCTGGGGACTAGCGGGAGTTGGGGTCGGGGAGCAGTACTTC. V is TRBV5-4 and J is TRBJ2-7; 14 bases agree with TRBD2. There are 17 residues in the CDR3. V lost 3 bases, J lost 7 bases, and 12 bases stayed unmatched. CDR1 is SGHNT, CDR2 YYREEE, per germline (reference sequence). The full variable domain, with the rest looked up from reference TRBV5-4 and TRBJ2-7, is ETGVTQSPTHLIKTRGQQVTLRCSSQSGHNTVSWYQQALGQGPQFIFQYYREEENGRGNFPPRFSGLQFPNYSSELNVNALELDDSALYLCASSWGLAGVGVGEQYFGPGTRLTVT.

This clone was seen just once. CDR3 in amino acids: CSVEWAVQETQYF. CDR3 nucleotides: TGCAGCGTTGAATGGGCAGTCCAAGAGACCCAGTACTTC. The genes are TRBV29-1 and TRBJ2-5; no firm D call. The CDR3 contains 13 residues. V shed 2 bases and J shed 1 base, with 8 bases lying between them. Per germline, CDR1 SQVTM and CDR2 ANQGSEA.

V gene TRBV6-5 combines with J gene TRBJ1-3; a possible D gene is TRBD1 (5 bases). There are 15 residues in the CDR3. Trimming pared 6 bases from V and 0 bases from J, leaving 12 bases between. Germline CDR1 is MNHEY and CDR2 is SVGAGI. The CDR3 region has the DNA TGTGCCAGCAGAGGGGCCTCGCGCTCTGGAAACACCATATATTTT. Amino acids: CASRGASRSGNTIYF.

CDR3 sequence: CAWGGGNTIYF. CDR3 nucleotide sequence: TGTGCCTGGGGGGGAGGAAACACCATATATTTT. The chain carries TRBV30 and TRBJ1-3, with TRBD1 as a possible D gene (5 bases). The V end was cut by 5 bases, the J end by 4 bases, with 6 bases between. The CDR3 length is 11 residues. Per germline, CDR1 GTSNPN and CDR2 SVGIG (reference sequence).

J is TRBJ1-3 and V is TRBV4-1; TRBD1 matches 7 bases. The germline gives CDR1 MGHRA, CDR2 YSYEKL. This CDR3 is built from 17 residues. Unmatched junction bases numbered 7, after V lost 2 bases and J lost 0 bases. The CDR3 loop is CASSQTGAVISGNTIYF. DNA of the CDR3: TGCGCCAGCAGCCAAACAGGGGCCGTAATCTCTGGAAACACCATATATTTT.

This chain joins TRBV28 and TRBJ2-2, with 7 bases that match TRBD1. With 10 bases clipped from V and 2 bases from J, the junction kept 10 bases outside the gene matches. Germline values: CDR1 MDHEN, CDR2 SYDVKM. The CDR3 is made up of 15 amino acids. In DNA, the CDR3 is TGTGCCACCGCAAATGACAGGGATAACACCGGGGAGCTGTTTTTT. Protein sequence: CATANDRDNTGELFF.

The chain is built from TRBV19 and TRBJ1-5; a possible D gene is TRBD1 (5 bases). Trimming removed 2 bases from V and 0 bases from J, with 14 bases in between. Germline V lookup: CDR1 LNHDA, CDR2 SQIVND (reference sequence). The CDR3 covers 17 residues. The CDR3: CASSITAAGNSNQPQHF. CDR3 nucleotides: TGTGCCAGTAGTATAACGGCGGCAGGGAATAGCAATCAGCCCCAGCATTTT.

In its sample, this clone was seen once. The junction shows a germline mismatch at one end, possibly a read error. Distinct nucleotide sequences in the sample also encode this CDR3. V and J are TRBV6-1 and TRBJ1-1; D is unclear. Germline V lookup: CDR1 MNHNS, CDR2 SASEGT. The CDR3 has 13 amino acids. DNA for the CDR3: TGTGCCAGCAGAGAAGGACTGAACACTGAAGCTTTCTTT. Its translation is CASREGLNTEAFF.

This clone has a handful of counts. The V call is TRBV7-3, the J call TRBJ1-1, with unresolved D. The CDR3 sequence is 13 residues long. Germline V lookup: CDR1 SGHTA, CDR2 FQGTGA. The V gene lost 5 bases and the J gene lost 1 base, with 8 bases spanning the gap. The CDR3, as DNA: TGTGCCAGCAGCCACGTTGGGAACACTGAAGCTTTCTTT. It encodes CASSHVGNTEAFF.

The rearrangement links TRBV9 to TRBJ1-5; D not resolved. Deletions cut 2 bases from V and 7 bases from J, with 13 bases between. CDR3 length equals 14 residues. Germline loops: CDR1 SGDLS, CDR2 YYNGEE. The CDR3 loop is CASSVGESWQPQHF. The DNA of the CDR3 is TGTGCCAGCAGCGTTGGGGAGAGCTGGCAGCCCCAGCATTTT.

V usage is TRBV5-1 and J usage is TRBJ1-1; D call uncertain. The CDR3 runs 13 residues. The V gene's germline CDR1 is SGHRS and CDR2 YFSETQ. The V gene lost 7 bases and the J gene lost 5 bases, with 15 bases spanning the gap. CDR3 protein: CASLVEGGTEAFF. The CDR3 nucleotides are TGCGCCAGCCTCGTTGAAGGCGGGACTGAAGCTTTCTTT.

The chain uses TRBV7-6 and TRBJ2-1; 11 nucleotides align to TRBD2. The CDR3 runs 16 residues. The trim removed 1 base at V and 5 bases at J, leaving 4 bases unmatched. Germline V lookup: CDR1 SGHVS, CDR2 FNYEAQ. The CDR3 here is CASSLVETSGNNEQFF. The CDR3 DNA is TGTGCCAGCAGCTTAGTCGAGACTAGCGGGAACAATGAGCAGTTCTTC.

The chain carries TRBV19 and TRBJ1-5, with 9 bases that match TRBD1. V lost 10 bases and J lost 9; bases outside the gene matches: 16. CDR3 length: 15 amino acids. CDR1 and CDR2 from the germline V gene are LNHDA and SQIVND (reference sequence). The CDR3 sequence: CATSPGDRVLPPQHF. CDR3 DNA sequence: TGTGCCACCTCCCCCGGGGACAGGGTCTTACCGCCCCAGCATTTT.

This chain connects TRBV19 to TRBJ1-5; the D is unclear. This CDR3 comprises 15 residues. In germline, CDR1 is LNHDA, CDR2 SQIVND (reference sequence). Trimming removed 3 bases at V and 0 bases at J, with 9 bases between. The CDR3 protein is CASSIWAGSNQPQHF. CDR3 nucleotides: TGTGCCAGTAGTATTTGGGCGGGTAGCAATCAGCCCCAGCATTTT.

The chain employs TRBV27 and TRBJ1-2, with TRBD1 matching over 8 bases. CDR1 MNHEY and CDR2 SMNVEV come from the germline V gene (reference sequence). The CDR3 is 13 residues long. The trim removed 4 bases at V and 8 bases at J, leaving 6 bases unmatched. The DNA for the CDR3 is TGTGCCAGCAGTTCGCAGGGGGCTATGGGCTACACCTTC. Encoded protein: CASSSQGAMGYTF.

This clone was found once. This sequence joins TRBV28 and TRBJ1-6; 7 nucleotides align to TRBD1. The J segment lost 3 bases and the V segment lost 6 bases, leaving 8 bases of the junction unmatched. The CDR3 consists of 16 residues. CDR1 MDHEN and CDR2 SYDVKM come from the germline V gene. The CDR3 region is CASSPPGQIYNSPLHF. The DNA of the CDR3 is TGTGCCAGCAGCCCCCCGGGACAGATCTATAATTCACCCCTCCACTTT.

V gene TRBV2 combines with J gene TRBJ2-3; D remains ambiguous. The CDR3 extends over 12 amino acids. CDR1 is SNHLY and CDR2 is FYNNEI in the germline V gene. The V and J ends lost 4 bases and 2 bases respectively, with 4 bases between them. The CDR3 bases are TGTGCCAGCAGTGGGATCACAGATACGCAGTATTTT. The encoded protein is CASSGITDTQYF.

This clone has a single count. The V and J genes are TRBV19 and TRBJ1-4; 7 bases agree with TRBD1. The length of the CDR3 is 14 residues. Germline loops: CDR1 LNHDA, CDR2 SQIVND (reference sequence). The junction had 2 bases not matched to a gene; V was cut back by 7 bases and J by 0 bases. CDR3 amino acids: CASNRGATNEKLFF. CDR3 in DNA: TGTGCCAGTAACAGGGGTGCAACTAATGAAAAACTGTTTTTT.

V gene TRBV29-1 combines with J gene TRBJ1-1, with TRBD1 identical over 7 bases. Trimming took 7 bases from V and 4 from J; bases not matched to a gene: 9. Germline CDR1 reads SQVTM; CDR2 reads ANQGSEA. This CDR3 comprises 13 residues. Written as DNA, the CDR3 is TGCAGCGGGGGTGCAGGGGGGATCACTGAAGCTTTCTTT. Its translation is CSGGAGGITEAFF.

This chain uses TRBV27 with TRBJ1-4; perhaps TRBD1 as D (6 bases). The germline gives CDR1 MNHEY, CDR2 SMNVEV (reference sequence). The CDR3 covers 17 residues. V lost 0 bases, J lost 6 bases, and 17 bases lay in between. The CDR3 DNA is TGTGCCAGCAGTTTATCGATAAGGGGGTCGGTCGATGAAAAACTGTTTTTT. This translates into CASSLSIRGSVDEKLFF.